A selection of T cell receptor beta chains follows, all from one sample in a study of T cell responses to AZD1222 COVID-19 vaccine. Data came from immunoSEQ multiplex PCR; TCRdb stores just in-frame clones and leaves some out. The data contain about 130,000 clones, about 93% of them singletons. The sample in question was peripheral blood, obtained on day 0 of AZD1222 vaccination. Source of these receptors: an adult in good health. Both conserved end residues are part of each CDR3. The D gene is left open where the match is weak. A clone size is listed for some rows: how often the clone was seen (once, few, many), or a class if it is expanded.

>TRBD1|15|TRBJ2-1|TRBV5-1|once
CASSLGTGGYNEQFF
TGCGCCAGCAGCTTGGGGACAGGGGGGTACAATGAGCAGTTCTTC
>NA|15|TRBJ2-3|TRBV5-4|NA
CASSLIGASTDTQYF
TGTGCCAGCAGCTTAATCGGGGCGAGCACAGATACGCAGTATTTT
>NA|16|TRBJ1-4|TRBV28|NA
CASSLPRGTLNEKLFF
TGTGCCAGCAGTCTCCCTCGCGGGACATTGAATGAAAAACTGTTTTTT
>NA|11|TRBJ2-7|TRBV2|NA
CASSEAGEQYF
TGTGCCAGCAGTGAAGCTGGGGAGCAGTACTTC
>NA|19|TRBJ2-2|TRBV19|NA
CASSIVTPGTPGDTGELFF
TGTGCCAGTAGTATAGTCACCCCCGGGACACCAGGGGACACCGGGGAGCTGTTTTTT
>TRBD1|15|TRBJ2-7|TRBV7-2|NA
CASSSDRGSSYEQYF
TGTGCCAGCAGCTCAGACAGGGGGAGCTCCTACGAGCAGTACTTC
>NA|14|TRBJ2-1|TRBV7-2|NA
CASRTDPEYNEQFF
TGTGCCAGCAGAACGGACCCCGAGTATAATGAGCAGTTCTTC
>TRBD1|14|TRBJ1-2|TRBV5-5|NA
CASSLGQGYYGYTF
TGTGCCAGCAGCCTGGGACAGGGCTACTATGGCTACACCTTC
>NA|13|TRBJ2-1|TRBV11-1|NA
CASSGQRGDEQFF
TGTGCCAGCAGCGGACAAAGAGGCGATGAGCAGTTCTTC
>NA|17|TRBJ2-5|TRBV7-2|NA
CASSLGLRGIPKGTQYF
TGTGCCAGCAGCCTGGGACTTCGGGGGATACCCAAGGGGACCCAGTACTTC
>TRBD2|18|TRBJ2-1|TRBV28|NA
CASSFPLTSGVSLDEQFF
TGTGCCAGCAGTTTCCCTTTGACTAGCGGCGTGAGTTTAGATGAGCAGTTCTTC
>TRBD2|15|TRBJ2-1|TRBV2|NA
CASSVSGSSYNEQFF
TGTGCCAGCAGTGTTAGCGGGAGTTCCTACAATGAGCAGTTCTTC
>NA|13|TRBJ1-4|TRBV9|NA
CASSGMEDEKLFF
TGTGCCAGCAGCGGGATGGAAGATGAAAAACTGTTTTTT
>NA|19|TRBJ1-4|TRBV10-1|once
CASLPNHQVTPTANEKLFF
TGCGCCAGCCTGCCCAACCACCAGGTCACACCGACAGCTAATGAAAAACTGTTTTTT
>TRBD1|15|TRBJ1-3|TRBV7-2|NA
CASSKTGTSGNTIYF
TGTGCCAGCAGTAAGACAGGGACCTCTGGAAACACCATATATTTT
>NA|13|TRBJ1-2|TRBV11-2|once
CASSLDRAGGYTF
TGTGCCAGCAGCTTAGACAGGGCGGGCGGCTACACCTTC
>NA|13|TRBJ1-1|TRBV6-5|NA
CASSWGRNTEAFF
TGTGCCAGCAGTTGGGGTCGGAACACTGAAGCTTTCTTT
>TRBD1|15|TRBJ2-3|TRBV28|NA
CASSTGTGLADTQYF
TGTGCCAGTTCGACCGGGACAGGACTCGCAGATACGCAGTATTTT
>TRBD2|15|TRBJ2-1|TRBV7-2|once
CASRQGLADFNEQFF
TGTGCCAGCAGACAGGGACTAGCGGACTTCAATGAGCAGTTCTTC
>NA|14|TRBJ1-1|TRBV18|NA
CASSTSGMNTEAFF
TGTGCCAGCTCAACTTCAGGGATGAACACTGAAGCTTTCTTT
>TRBD1|17|TRBJ2-2|TRBV19|NA
CASSIDGQGGDTGELFF
TGTGCCAGTAGTATAGATGGACAGGGCGGTGACACCGGGGAGCTGTTTTTT
>TRBD2|16|TRBJ2-2|TRBV9|NA
CASSGAGGGIAGELFF
TGTGCCAGCAGCGGAGCCGGGGGGGGCATTGCCGGGGAGCTGTTTTTT
>TRBD1|18|TRBJ2-1|TRBV19|NA
CASSTSAGWDSSYNEQFF
TGTGCCAGTAGTACCTCCGCCGGGTGGGACAGCTCCTACAATGAGCAGTTCTTC
>NA|18|TRBJ1-4|TRBV27|NA
CASSFFGVGTGGSRSPFF
NA
>NA|18|TRBJ1-1|TRBV5-1|NA
CASSGGADRFRSNTEAFF
TGCGCCAGCAGCGGGGGGGCGGATAGATTCCGATCGAACACTGAAGCTTTCTTT
>TRBD1|14|TRBJ2-2|TRBV10-3|once
CAIRGQGLGGELFF
TGTGCCATCAGGGGACAGGGTCTGGGCGGGGAGCTGTTTTTT
>TRBD1|15|TRBJ1-6|TRBV7-2|NA
CASSPRQGGNSPLHF
TGTGCCAGCAGCCCCCGACAGGGAGGAAATTCACCCCTCCACTTT
>NA|15|TRBJ1-5|TRBV4-1|NA
CASSQDGRGGQPQHF
TGCGCCAGCAGCCAAGACGGGAGGGGAGGGCAGCCCCAGCATTTT
>NA|14|TRBJ1-1|TRBV15|NA
CATSRDPANTEAFF
TGTGCCACCAGCAGAGATCCGGCTAACACTGAAGCTTTCTTT
>TRBD1|15|TRBJ1-5|TRBV5-8|NA
CASSWGDSRTQPQHF
TGTGCCAGCAGCTGGGGGGACAGTCGGACTCAGCCCCAGCATTTT
>NA|16|TRBJ2-3|TRBV10-3|once
CAISDGQAGLADTQYF
TGTGCCATCAGTGACGGACAAGCCGGTCTCGCAGATACGCAGTATTTT
>TRBD1|14|TRBJ2-7|TRBV5-4|NA
CASSLGQGAREQYF
TGTGCCAGCAGCTTGGGACAGGGGGCGCGCGAGCAGTACTTC
>NA|13|TRBJ1-1|TRBV5-1|NA
CASSLGGGTEAFF
TGCGCCAGCAGCTTGGGAGGGGGAACTGAAGCTTTCTTT
>NA|15|TRBJ2-7|TRBV6-5|NA
CASSHHAQGTYEQYF
TGTGCCAGCAGCCACCATGCGCAGGGAACCTACGAGCAGTACTTC
>NA|13|TRBJ1-2|TRBV27|NA
CASSFGVDYGYTF
TGTGCCAGCAGTTTCGGGGTAGACTATGGCTACACCTTC
>TRBD1|14|TRBJ1-1|TRBV30|NA
CAWRQGLMNTEAFF
TGTGCCTGGAGACAGGGGCTGATGAACACTGAAGCTTTCTTT
>NA|15|TRBJ2-1|TRBV6-2/TRBV6-3|NA
CASSYRRPIYNEQFF
TGTGCCAGCAGTTACCGCCGCCCGATCTACAATGAGCAGTTCTTC
>TRBD2|17|TRBJ2-1|TRBV28|once
CASRGYGRAPSYNEQFF
TGTGCCAGCAGGGGATACGGGAGGGCCCCCTCTTACAATGAGCAGTTCTTC
>NA|13|TRBJ2-6|TRBV12-3/TRBV12-4|NA
CASSVSGANVLTF
TGTGCCAGCAGCGTCTCTGGGGCCAACGTCCTGACTTTC
>NA|13|TRBJ2-7|TRBV2|NA
CASSQGLNNEQYF
TGTGCCAGCTCCCAGGGGCTTAACAACGAGCAGTACTTC
>TRBD2|15|TRBJ2-5|TRBV7-2|NA
CASSRWGGVEETQYF
TGTGCCAGCAGCCGTTGGGGGGGAGTGGAAGAGACCCAGTACTTC
>NA|16|TRBJ2-1|TRBV5-6|NA
CASSLNDFRSYNEQFF
TGTGCCAGCAGCTTGAACGATTTCCGCTCCTACAATGAGCAGTTCTTC
>NA|14|TRBJ2-1|TRBV27|NA
CASSVLAAYNEQFF
TGTGCCAGCAGCGTACTAGCCGCCTATAATGAGCAGTTCTTC